These 14 T cell receptor beta chains originate from one sample sequenced in a study of vaccination and CD4 T cells after COVID-19. Sequenced with the Oncomine TCR Beta short-read assay was DNA taken from cultured CD4+ T cells. A single record per CDR3 protein comes from TCRdb applying MiXCR to the PCR reads. This sample has roughly 18,000 distinct CDR3 sequences; 43% occur once, and the top ten carry approximately 6.6%. Their target antigens are unknown. Treatment described: roughly nine-day PBMC culture with coronavirus spike peptide pools or control peptides (ViraFEST assay). The sample here was CD4+ T cells from blood, cultured in vitro, taken after SARS-CoV-2 vaccination. The origin of the receptors is a human donor who had recovered from COVID-19.

This clonotype has more than one count but fewer than ten. The V gene is TRBV6-2 or TRBV6-3, the J gene TRBJ1-5; D is ambiguous. The germline gives CDR1 MNHEY, CDR2 SVGEGT. The ends were cut back, 7 bases at V and 0 bases at J, with 10 bases in the middle. The CDR3 sequence is 14 residues long. In DNA, the CDR3 is TGTGCCAGCAATGACGTTTATAGCAATCAGCCCCAGCATTTT. Encoded protein: CASNDVYSNQPQHF.

The chain recombines TRBV6-5 with TRBJ1-1; TRBD1 matches at 7 bases. Trimming at V came to 0 bases and at J to 1 base, leaving 14 bases not matched to a gene. The CDR3 sequence is 19 residues long. Per germline, CDR1 MNHEY and CDR2 SVGAGI. The CDR3: CASSYSAGTVGVPNTEAFF. CDR3 coding DNA: TGTGCCAGCAGTTACTCGGCCGGGACAGTAGGCGTCCCGAACACTGAAGCTTTCTTT.

The V and J genes are TRBV20-1 and TRBJ1-5, with a tentative D call TRBD1 (5 bases). Germline V CDR1 and CDR2: DFQATT, SNEGSKA (reference sequence). The CDR3 extends over 13 amino acids. The V gene lost 6 bases and the J gene lost 8 bases, with 17 bases spanning the gap. CDR3 region: CSAAAAQGEPQHF. CDR3 coding DNA: TGCAGTGCAGCGGCAGCCCAAGGGGAGCCCCAGCATTTT.

The CDR3 reads CASAGQGGNQPQHF. For the CDR3, the DNA is TGTGCCAGTGCGGGACAGGGCGGCAATCAGCCCCAGCATTTT. The rearrangement uses TRBV28 and TRBJ1-5; the match to TRBD1 covers 9 bases. Germline trimming cut 9 bases from V and 2 bases from J; bases unmatched to any gene: 5. The germline V gene encodes CDR1 MDHEN and CDR2 SYDVKM. The CDR3 has 14 amino acids.

The chain links TRBV11-2 to TRBJ2-7; 15 bases match TRBD2. The CDR3 is 18 amino acids. Losses at the gene ends were 5 bases for V and 6 bases for J; bases not matched to a gene: 14. Germline V lookup: CDR1 SGHAT, CDR2 FQNNGV. The CDR3 sequence: CASSPGGTSGRSVGEQYF. The CDR3 DNA reads TGTGCCAGCAGCCCCGGGGGGACTAGCGGGAGGTCGGTCGGCGAGCAGTACTTC. The variable domain in full, completed from reference TRBV11-2 and TRBJ2-7, reads EAGVAQSPRYKIIEKRQSVAFWCNPISGHATLYWYQQILGQGPKLLIQFQNNGVVDDSQLPKDRFSAERLKGVDSTLKIQPAKLEDSAVYLCASSPGGTSGRSVGEQYFGPGTRLTVT.

This chain joins TRBV20-1 and TRBJ2-1, with 9 bases fitting TRBD2. The germline gives CDR1 DFQATT, CDR2 SNEGSKA (reference sequence). The CDR3 totals 14 residues. Trimming removed 1 base from V and 10 bases from J; junction bases left unmatched: 8. Here the CDR3 reads CSARGGRAFGEQFF. For the CDR3, the DNA is TGCAGTGCTAGAGGCGGGAGGGCCTTCGGAGAGCAGTTCTTC.

This chain uses TRBV11-2 with TRBJ2-5, with 9 bases matching TRBD2. The CDR3 has 16 residues. Germline V gene data show CDR1 as SGHAT and CDR2 as FQNNGV. With V trimmed by 2 bases and J by 5 bases, 9 bases remained unmatched. CDR3 sequence: CASSLNRREGPETQYF. The CDR3 bases are TGTGCCAGCAGCTTAAACAGGCGGGAGGGCCCTGAGACCCAGTACTTC.

V usage is TRBV20-1 and J usage is TRBJ1-1, with 7 bases that match TRBD1. The CDR3 covers 13 residues. V dropped 1 base and J dropped 4; count of bases not matched to a gene: 3. Per germline, CDR1 DFQATT and CDR2 SNEGSKA (reference sequence). Here the CDR3 DNA reads TGCAGTGCTAGAGCGGGACAGATCACTGAAGCTTTCTTT. It is translated as CSARAGQITEAFF.

This clonotype has a handful of counts. The chain uses TRBV20-1 and TRBJ1-2; D is unresolved. Per germline, CDR1 DFQATT and CDR2 SNEGSKA (reference sequence). V was clipped by 3 bases and J by 3 bases, with 8 bases between them. The CDR3 runs to 12 residues. CDR3 amino acids: CSASGGHYGYTF. DNA of the CDR3: TGCAGTGCTAGCGGTGGGCACTATGGCTACACCTTC.

The chain links TRBV29-1 to TRBJ2-1, with TRBD2 matching over 12 bases. CDR3 length: 11 amino acids. V shed 8 bases and J 13 bases; nucleotides not matched to a gene: 6. Germline-derived CDR1 and CDR2 are SQVTM and ANQGSEA. CDR3 sequence reads: CSLTSGGNQFF. CDR3 in DNA: TGCAGCCTGACTAGCGGGGGTAATCAGTTCTTC.

This clonotype showed up just a few times. The chain's CDR3 is CASRDTSGRGYNEQFF. DNA for the CDR3: TGTGCCAGCAGGGATACTAGCGGGAGGGGTTACAATGAGCAGTTCTTC. This chain connects TRBV2 to TRBJ2-1, with 13 bases identical to TRBD2. CDR3 length: 16 residues. The germline CDR1 and CDR2 sequences are SNHLY and FYNNEI. V trimming: 6 bases; J trimming: 4 bases; junction bases outside the gene matches: 6.

This clonotype was counted only a few times. This rearrangement joins TRBV20-1 to TRBJ2-6, with TRBD1 matching 9 bases. The CDR3 contains 20 residues. Germline V lookup: CDR1 DFQATT, CDR2 SNEGSKA (reference sequence). Trimming took 0 bases from V and 0 from J; bases not matched to a gene: 12. The CDR3 region has the DNA TGCAGTGCTAGAGAGCTAAGGGGGACAGGGACAGTCTCTGGGGCCAACGTCCTGACTTTC. Protein: CSARELRGTGTVSGANVLTF.

The chain uses TRBV28 and TRBJ1-6; D gene ambiguous. The length of the CDR3 is 12 residues. The germline V and J ends were trimmed by 7 bases and 6 bases, with 7 bases remaining between them. Germline-derived CDR1 and CDR2 are MDHEN and SYDVKM. CDR3 DNA sequence: TGTGCCAGCACCCCGGGTAATTCACCCCTCCACTTT. Its protein is CASTPGNSPLHF. The complete variable domain, with remaining parts taken from reference TRBV28 and TRBJ1-6, reads DVKVTQSSRYLVKRTGEKVFLECVQDMDHENMFWYRQDPGLGLRLIYFSYDVKMKEKGDIPEGYSVSREKKERFSLILESASTNQTSMYLCASTPGNSPLHFGNGTRLTVT.

The sample holds a few counts of this clonotype. The rearrangement uses TRBV6-1 and TRBJ1-1; 12 bases map to TRBD1. Germline V gene sequence: CDR1 MNHNS, CDR2 SASEGT. This CDR3 contains 14 residues. The trim removed 8 bases at V and 6 bases at J, leaving 7 bases unmatched. CDR3 region: CASQKGQGAAEAFF. The CDR3 DNA is TGTGCCAGCCAAAAGGGACAGGGGGCGGCTGAAGCTTTCTTT.